This TCR beta chain was identified during a study of blood T cell repertoires in COVID-19 (dated by TCRdb to the early 2020s). Context from the whole study: The collaborator samples originated in the United States, Italy and Spain and spanned the acute and convalescent phases of COVID-19. Sample metadata almost always included a de-identified subject ID, COVID-19 status, age in years and sex. The repertoires were released in a freely available public database meant as a resource for research on the immune response to SARS-CoV-2. Where HLA class I and class II types were available, the types were taken from metadata supplied by the sample provider, not from assay-based typing. The dataset comprised deeply sampled blood TCRbeta repertoires from subjects exposed to, actively infected with, or recovered from COVID-19. The material from the prospective study consisted of cDNA or gDNA derived from T cells, B-cell-depleted T cells, or PBMCs. The samples were drawn from two sources: the first 160 participants of the ongoing ImmuneRACE study, and 1,000 to 1,500 subjects contributed by 6 global collaborators.

Here is what the overall study found, with its caveats: The amount of clinical and demographic metadata varied by source and participant and was provided uncurated.

Concerning this clone: The clone's antigen remains unknown. No per-base quality is available; no much larger clone lies one base away.

CDR1 SGHTA and CDR2 FQGNSA were looked up in the germline V gene. Between the V and J ends, shortened by 1 base and 4 bases respectively, the junction contains 11 bases. The CDR3 covers 14 residues, taking in both the cysteine and the phenylalanine. Kept here is only the CDR3 DNA, which spans 42 bases and is read in frame from base 1. The immunoSEQ Assay, a bias-controlled multiplex PCR, was used to amplify TCRbeta CDR3 regions from genomic DNA. On the authors' methods: The number of nucleated cells in each sample was estimated by amplification of reference gene primers within the assay. Sequence reads were collapsed and filtered to measure the absolute abundance of every unique TCRbeta CDR3 rearrangement. For each sample, productive Simpson clonality was calculated as the square root of Simpson's diversity index across productive rearrangements. What TCRdb holds here is the immuneACCESS table cut down to in-frame rearrangements. Part of the clones is not present; checked against another copy, under half of the missing clones reflect an unresolved V gene, and the others are unexplained. The V and J calls and clone size were taken over from that table, and D and trimming were inferred from the DNA. Across this sample there are approximately 360,000 clones, with 80% to 90% seen only once. The top ten clonotypes cover around 1.2% of the sample.

Whole blood was collected in K2EDTA tubes by collaborating institutions according to the institutions' own protocols. For TCRbeta analysis, collaborators shipped samples as frozen whole blood, isolated PBMCs, or DNA extracted from either of those sample types. The chain was built from TRBV7-2 and TRBJ2-7; no D segment can be confidently identified. Sequences were obtained from peripheral blood. The clonotype originates from a man aged 35-49 years with acute or convalescent COVID-19. The nucleotide sequence is TGTGCCAGCAGCTTAGAAAGAGACTCTTACGAGCAGTACTTC. It encodes CASSLERDSYEQYF.